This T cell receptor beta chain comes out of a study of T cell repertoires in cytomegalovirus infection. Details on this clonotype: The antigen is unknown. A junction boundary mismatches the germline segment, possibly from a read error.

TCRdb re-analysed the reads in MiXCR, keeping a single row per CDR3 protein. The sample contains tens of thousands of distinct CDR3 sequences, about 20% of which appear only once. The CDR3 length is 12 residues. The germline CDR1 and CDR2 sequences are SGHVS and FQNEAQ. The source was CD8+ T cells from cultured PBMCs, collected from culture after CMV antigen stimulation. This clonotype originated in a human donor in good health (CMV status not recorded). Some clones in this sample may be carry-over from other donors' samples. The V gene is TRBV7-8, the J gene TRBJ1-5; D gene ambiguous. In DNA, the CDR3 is TGTGCCAGCAGTTTAGGTGAACAGCCCCAGCATTTT. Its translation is CASSLGEQPQHF.